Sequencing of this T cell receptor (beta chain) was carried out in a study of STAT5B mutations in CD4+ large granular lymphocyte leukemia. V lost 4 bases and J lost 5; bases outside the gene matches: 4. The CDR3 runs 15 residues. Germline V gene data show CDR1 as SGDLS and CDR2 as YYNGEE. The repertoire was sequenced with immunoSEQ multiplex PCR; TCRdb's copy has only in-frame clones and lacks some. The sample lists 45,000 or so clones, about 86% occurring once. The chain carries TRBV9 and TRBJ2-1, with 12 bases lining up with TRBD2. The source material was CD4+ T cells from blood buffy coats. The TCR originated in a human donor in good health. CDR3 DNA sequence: TGTGCCAGCAGCCCAAGGACTAGCGGGAACAATGAGCAGTTCTTC. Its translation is CASSPRTSGNNEQFF.